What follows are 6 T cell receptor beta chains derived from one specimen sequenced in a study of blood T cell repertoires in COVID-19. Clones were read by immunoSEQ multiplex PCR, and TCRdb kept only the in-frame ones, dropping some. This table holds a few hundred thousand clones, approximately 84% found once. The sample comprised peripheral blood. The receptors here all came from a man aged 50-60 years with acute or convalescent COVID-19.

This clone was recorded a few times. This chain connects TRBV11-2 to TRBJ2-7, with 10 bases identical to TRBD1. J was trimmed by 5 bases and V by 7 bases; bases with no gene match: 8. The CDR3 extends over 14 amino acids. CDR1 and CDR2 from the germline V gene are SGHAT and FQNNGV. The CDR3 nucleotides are TGTGCCAGCACCCTGGGGGACAGGGGCCACGAGCAGTACTTC. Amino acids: CASTLGDRGHEQYF.

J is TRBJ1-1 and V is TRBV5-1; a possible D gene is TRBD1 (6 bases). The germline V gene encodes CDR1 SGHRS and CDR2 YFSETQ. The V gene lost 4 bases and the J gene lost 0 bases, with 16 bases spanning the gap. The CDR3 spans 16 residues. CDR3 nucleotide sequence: TGCGCCAGCAGCAAAGGGACAATATACATGAACACTGAAGCTTTCTTT. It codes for CASSKGTIYMNTEAFF.

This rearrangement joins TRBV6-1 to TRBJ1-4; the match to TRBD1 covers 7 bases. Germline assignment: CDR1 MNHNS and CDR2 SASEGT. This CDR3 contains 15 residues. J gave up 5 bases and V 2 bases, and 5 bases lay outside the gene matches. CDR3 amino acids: CASSELAGGNEKLFF. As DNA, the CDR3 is TGTGCCAGCAGTGAATTGGCAGGGGGGAATGAAAAACTGTTTTTT.

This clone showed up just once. The CDR3 DNA follows: TGTGCCAGCAGCGCAGGGGGAAGCGCCTACAATGAGCAGTTCTTC. Translated: CASSAGGSAYNEQFF. The rearrangement links TRBV7-9 to TRBJ2-1; 7 nucleotides agree with TRBD1. In germline, CDR1 is SEHNR, CDR2 FQNEAQ (reference sequence). The CDR3 consists of 15 residues. V lost 5 bases to trimming and J lost 2 bases; unmatched junction nucleotides: 6.

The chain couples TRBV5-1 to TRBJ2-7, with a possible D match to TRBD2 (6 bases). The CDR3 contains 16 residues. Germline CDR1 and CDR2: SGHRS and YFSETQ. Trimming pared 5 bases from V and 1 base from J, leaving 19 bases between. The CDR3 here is CASSRDGTQESYEQYF. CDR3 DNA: TGCGCCAGCAGTCGCGACGGGACTCAAGAATCCTACGAGCAGTACTTC. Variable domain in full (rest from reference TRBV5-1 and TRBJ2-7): KAGVTQTPRYLIKTRGQQVTLSCSPISGHRSVSWYQQTPGQGLQFLFEYFSETQRNKGNFPGRFSGRQFSNSRSEMNVSTLELGDSALYLCASSRDGTQESYEQYFGPGTRLTVT.

This chain's CDR3 is CASSEVGRGSGYTF. The CDR3 DNA reads TGTGCCAGCAGTGAAGTGGGCAGGGGAAGTGGCTACACCTTC. J is TRBJ1-2 and V is TRBV6-1; tentatively, D is TRBD1 (6 bases). Germline lookup yields CDR1 MNHNS and CDR2 SASEGT. The CDR3 spans 14 residues. Deletions cut 1 base from V and 7 bases from J, with 13 bases between.